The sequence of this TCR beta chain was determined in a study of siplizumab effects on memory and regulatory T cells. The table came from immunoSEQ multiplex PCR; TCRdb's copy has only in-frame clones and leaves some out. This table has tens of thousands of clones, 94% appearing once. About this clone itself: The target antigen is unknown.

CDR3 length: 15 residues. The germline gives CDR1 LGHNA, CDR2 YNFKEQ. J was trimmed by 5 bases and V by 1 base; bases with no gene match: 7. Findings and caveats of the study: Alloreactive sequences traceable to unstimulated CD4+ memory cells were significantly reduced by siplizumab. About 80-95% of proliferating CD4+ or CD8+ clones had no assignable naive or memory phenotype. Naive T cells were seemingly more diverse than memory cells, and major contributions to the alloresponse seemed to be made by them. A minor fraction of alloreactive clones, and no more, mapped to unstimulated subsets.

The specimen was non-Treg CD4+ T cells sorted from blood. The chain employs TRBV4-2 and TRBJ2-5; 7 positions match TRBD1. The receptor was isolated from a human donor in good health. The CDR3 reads CASSQASGGRETQYF. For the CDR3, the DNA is TGTGCCAGCAGCCAAGCCTCAGGGGGAAGGGAGACCCAGTACTTC.